This T cell receptor (beta chain) derives from a study of vaccination effects on CD4 cells after COVID-19. Ahead of sequencing, the ViraFEST assay grew antigen-specific CD4+ T cells using viral peptide pools. Subsequent to a culture period of around 10 days, CD4+ T cells were isolated. It was between March and December 2020 that the person had a SARS-CoV-2 infection confirmed by PCR. Cultures had half their medium replaced with IL-2 medium on days 3 and 7. Germline assignment: CDR1 LNHDA and CDR2 SQIVND (reference sequence). The CDR3 loop spans 14 amino acids. Deletions cut 1 base from V and 3 bases from J, with 7 bases between. Overall study findings and caveats: Substantial clonal contraction characterized both infection- and vaccine-induced clones late after vaccination. Relatively few convalescent patients took part in the study, which had no early post-infection timepoints. Convalescents' spike-reactive clones after vaccination were mainly made up of new clones that the vaccine induced.

Of note for this clone: The target antigen is unknown.

Repertoires were generated with immunoSEQ multiplex PCR, while TCRdb's copy carries only in-frame clones and drops some. The sample carries about 45,000 clones, around 74% recorded once. The clonotype comes from a human donor who had a prior SARS-CoV-2 infection. V is TRBV19 and J is TRBJ1-3; D is perhaps TRBD1 (5 bases). The sequenced sample was CD4+ T cells from PBMCs cultured with a peptide pool, obtained before COVID-19 vaccination. The CDR3 coding sequence is TGTGCCAGTAGTATAGTGCAGGGTGGAAACACCATATATTTT. Protein product: CASSIVQGGNTIYF.